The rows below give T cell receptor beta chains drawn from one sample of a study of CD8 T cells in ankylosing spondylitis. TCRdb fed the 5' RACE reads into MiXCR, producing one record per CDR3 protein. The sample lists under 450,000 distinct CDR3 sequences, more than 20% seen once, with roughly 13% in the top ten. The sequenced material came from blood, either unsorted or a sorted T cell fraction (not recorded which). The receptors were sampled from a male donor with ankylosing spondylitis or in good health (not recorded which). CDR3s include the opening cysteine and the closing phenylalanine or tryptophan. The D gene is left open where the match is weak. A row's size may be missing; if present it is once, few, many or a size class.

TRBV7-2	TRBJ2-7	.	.	CASSLGVANEQYF	TGTGCCAGCAGCTTAGGGGTAGCTAACGAGCAGTACTTC
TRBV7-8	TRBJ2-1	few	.	CASSIRSPGVSYNEQFF	TGTGCCAGCAGCATTCGGTCTCCAGGGGTTTCCTACAATGAGCAGTTCTTC
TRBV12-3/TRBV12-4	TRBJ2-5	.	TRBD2	CASSFGRGAQETQYF	TGTGCCAGCAGTTTTGGGCGGGGGGCTCAAGAGACCCAGTACTTC
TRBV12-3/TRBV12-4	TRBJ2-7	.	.	CASSLGTGTLGREQYF	TGTGCCAGCAGTTTAGGGACCGGGACACTGGGACGGGAGCAGTACTTC
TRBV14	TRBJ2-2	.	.	CASSHLSGYELFF	TGTGCCAGCAGCCATCTTTCGGGCTATGAGCTGTTTTTT
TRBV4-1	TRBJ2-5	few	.	CASSQEESTQETQYF	TGCGCCAGCAGCCAAGAGGAATCCACACAAGAGACCCAGTACTTC
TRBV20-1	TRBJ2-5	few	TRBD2	CSAIRLAGKQETQYF	TGCAGTGCTATTCGGCTAGCGGGGAAGCAAGAGACCCAGTACTTC
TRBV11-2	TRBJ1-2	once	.	CASSSGALYGYTF	TGTGCCAGCAGCTCCGGGGCTTTATATGGCTACACCTTC
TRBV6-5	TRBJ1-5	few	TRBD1	CASSSQQGSQPQHF	TGTGCCAGCAGTTCACAACAGGGGTCCCAGCCCCAGCATTTT
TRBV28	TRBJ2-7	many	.	CASSLFEVRYEQYF	TGTGCCAGCAGTTTATTCGAGGTTCGCTACGAGCAGTACTTC
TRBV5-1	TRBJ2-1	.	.	CASSVDKSSYNEQFF	TGCGCCAGCAGCGTGGACAAGAGCTCCTACAATGAGCAGTTCTTC
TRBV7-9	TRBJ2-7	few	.	CASSSLQGRDEQYF	TGTGCCAGCAGCTCCCTGCAGGGGCGAGACGAGCAGTACTTC
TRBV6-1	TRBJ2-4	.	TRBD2	CASSDSGGAGKNIQYF	TGTGCCAGCAGTGATAGCGGGGGGGCTGGCAAAAACATTCAGTACTTC
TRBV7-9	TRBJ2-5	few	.	CASSLEVTGDQETQYF	TGTGCCAGCAGCTTGGAGGTGACGGGGGACCAAGAGACCCAGTACTTC
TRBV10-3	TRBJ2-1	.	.	CAISVSLLGDYNEQFF	TGTGCCATCAGTGTCTCCCTTCTAGGGGACTACAATGAGCAGTTCTTC
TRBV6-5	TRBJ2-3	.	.	CASSYSKGGGTDTQYF	TGTGCCAGCAGTTACTCGAAGGGGGGGGGCACAGATACGCAGTATTTT
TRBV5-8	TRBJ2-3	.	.	CASSLRALGFIEAQYF	TGTGCCAGCAGCTTGAGGGCATTAGGTTTTATCGAGGCGCAGTATTTT
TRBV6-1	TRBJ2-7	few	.	CASSSSIGPYEQYF	TGTGCCAGCAGCTCGAGTATCGGTCCGTACGAGCAGTACTTC
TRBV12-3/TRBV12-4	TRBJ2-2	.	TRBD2	CASSLRILARNTGELFF	TGTGCCAGCAGTTTAAGGATACTAGCGCGGAACACCGGGGAGCTGTTTTTT
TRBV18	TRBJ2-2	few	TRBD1	CASSRQGAIEDTGELFF	TGTGCCAGCTCAAGGCAGGGGGCGATCGAGGACACCGGGGAGCTGTTTTTT
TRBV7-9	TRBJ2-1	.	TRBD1	CASSTSGDRGYNEQFF	TGTGCCAGCAGCACCTCAGGGGACAGGGGATACAATGAGCAGTTCTTC
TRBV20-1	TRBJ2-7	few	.	CSHQNSGGRFHEQYF	TGCAGTCATCAAAATTCCGGGGGGCGCTTCCACGAGCAGTACTTC
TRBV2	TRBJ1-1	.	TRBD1	CASRQQGDGVFF	TGTGCCAGCAGACAACAGGGGGATGGCGTTTTCTTT
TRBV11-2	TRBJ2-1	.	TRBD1	CASSLVENRGFEFF	TGTGCCAGCAGCTTAGTCGAAAACAGGGGATTTGAGTTCTTC
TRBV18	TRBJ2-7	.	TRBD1	CASSPLDRGHEQYF	TGTGCCAGCTCACCACTGGACAGGGGCCACGAGCAGTACTTC
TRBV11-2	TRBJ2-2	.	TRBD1	CASSQRGDRNTGELFF	TGTGCCAGCAGCCAGAGAGGGGACAGGAACACCGGGGAGCTGTTTTTT
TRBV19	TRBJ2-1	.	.	CASSIFLVSYNEQFF	TGTGCCAGTAGTATCTTCCTTGTTTCCTACAATGAGCAGTTCTTC
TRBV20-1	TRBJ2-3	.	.	CSAQSSAPRGDTQYF	TGCAGTGCCCAGTCTTCGGCCCCCAGAGGCGATACGCAGTATTTT
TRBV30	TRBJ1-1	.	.	CADLGGTEAFF	TGTGCCGACTTGGGGGGCACTGAAGCTTTCTTT
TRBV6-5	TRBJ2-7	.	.	CASSYRTSYEQYF	TGTGCCAGCAGTTACAGGACCTCCTACGAGCAGTACTTC
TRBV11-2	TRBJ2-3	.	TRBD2	CASSFSRASGVEDTDTQYF	TGTGCCAGCAGCTTCTCCCGGGCTAGCGGGGTGGAGGATACAGATACGCAGTATTTT
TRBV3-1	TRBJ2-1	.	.	CASSLVKANEQFF	TGTGCCAGCAGCCTAGTCAAGGCCAATGAGCAGTTCTTC
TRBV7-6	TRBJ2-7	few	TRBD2	CASSYRTSGSYEQYF	TGTGCCAGCAGCTACCGGACTAGCGGATCCTACGAGCAGTACTTC
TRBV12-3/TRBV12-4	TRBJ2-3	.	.	CASIAHPDTQYF	TGTGCCAGCATTGCCCACCCCGATACGCAGTATTTT
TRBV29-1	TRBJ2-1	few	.	CSVVGQSYNEQFF	TGCAGCGTTGTTGGTCAGTCCTACAATGAGCAGTTCTTC
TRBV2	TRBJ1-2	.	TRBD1	CASSADRGDPNYGYTF	TGTGCCAGCAGCGCGGACAGGGGAGATCCTAACTATGGCTACACCTTC
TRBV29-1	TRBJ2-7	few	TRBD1	CSVEEGQGGYEQYF	TGCAGCGTTGAAGAGGGACAGGGGGGTTACGAGCAGTACTTC
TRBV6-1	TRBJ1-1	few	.	CASSDPGLNTEAFF	TGTGCCAGCAGTGATCCAGGGTTGAACACTGAAGCTTTCTTT
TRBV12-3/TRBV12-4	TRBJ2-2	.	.	CASRPTGPNTGELFF	TGTGCCAGCAGACCGACAGGACCTAACACCGGGGAGCTGTTTTTT
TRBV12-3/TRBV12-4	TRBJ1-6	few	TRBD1	CASTEGQGDSPLHF	TGTGCCAGCACCGAAGGACAGGGTGATTCACCCCTCCACTTT